Below, 30 T cell receptor beta chains from the same sample are listed, as sequenced in a study of CD8+ T cells in alopecia areata. Reverse transcribed after extraction, RNA yielded cDNA as the sequencing template. Produced via immunoSEQ multiplex PCR; TCRdb's table is partial and in-frame only. The profile shows approximately 150,000 clones, around 47% of them singletons. Sequencing was done on a sample of CD4+ T cells sorted from blood. The receptor set was obtained from a human donor with alopecia areata.

The V call is TRBV7-9, the J call TRBJ1-1; D unresolved. The length of the CDR3 is 12 residues. Germline assignment: CDR1 SEHNR and CDR2 FQNEAQ (reference sequence). Trimming cost V 6 bases and J 11 bases, with 16 bases left between them. The CDR3 DNA reads as TGTGCCAGCAGTATCGTGGCGGTCGGCGCTTTCTTT. It specifies CASSIVAVGAFF.

V and J are TRBV19 and TRBJ2-1; no definite D call. Germline CDR1 is LNHDA and CDR2 is SQIVND (reference sequence). The CDR3 spans 14 residues. V shed 5 bases and J shed 8 bases, with 16 bases lying between them. CDR3 DNA sequence: TGTGCCAGTAGTCTGAGCCATTCAGGCGATGAGCAGTTCTTC. Translated, it gives CASSLSHSGDEQFF.

A few counts support this clone. The chain uses TRBV25-1 and TRBJ2-7; 8 nucleotides agree with TRBD1. The CDR3 is made up of 13 amino acids. V was clipped by 6 bases and J by 5 bases; unmatched bases: 6. Germline V gives CDR1 MGHDK, CDR2 SYGVNS. The CDR3 here is CASSWTGLNEQYF. The CDR3 nucleotides are TGTGCCAGCAGCTGGACAGGGTTGAACGAGCAGTACTTC.

This sequence joins TRBV5-6 and TRBJ2-5; maybe TRBD2 (6 bases). Trimming shortened V by 1 base and J by 11 bases, and 9 bases separated the two germline ends. CDR3 length: 11 residues. The germline V gene encodes CDR1 SGHDT and CDR2 YYEEEE. Written as DNA, the CDR3 is TGTGCCAGCAGCTTGAAAAGCGGGCAGTACTTC. Residues: CASSLKSGQYF.

Of note for this clone: Its ends do not fully match the called genes, so a read error is possible. The rearrangement links TRBV11-2 to TRBJ2-3; 11 nucleotides match TRBD2. This CDR3 spans 14 amino acids. Germline CDR1 SGHAT, CDR2 FQNNGV. In nucleotides, the CDR3 is TGTGCCAGCAGGTTAGCGGGAGGGCCAGATACGCAGTATTTT. This sequence encodes CASRLAGGPDTQYF.

This sequence joins TRBV29-1 and TRBJ2-7, with 11 bases aligning to TRBD2. This CDR3 region has 14 residues. The germline V gene has CDR1 SQVTM and CDR2 ANQGSEA. V dropped 8 bases and J dropped 0; count of bases not matched to a gene: 6. CDR3 sequence reads: CSCRGLADSYEQYF. The CDR3 nucleotides read TGCAGCTGCAGGGGACTAGCGGACTCCTACGAGCAGTACTTC.

This clone was seen only once. The genes are TRBV9 and TRBJ2-3, with 7 bases that match TRBD2. The trim removed 4 bases at V and 5 bases at J, leaving 10 bases unmatched. Per the germline V gene, CDR1 is SGDLS and CDR2 is YYNGEE. The CDR3 has 15 amino acids. The CDR3 reads CASSLDAGVGDTQYF. CDR3 DNA: TGTGCCAGCAGCTTGGATGCGGGAGTGGGAGATACGCAGTATTTT.

The J gene is TRBJ2-7, the V gene TRBV15; D unresolved. Trimming pared 0 bases from V and 6 bases from J, leaving 9 bases between. Germline CDR1 is LNHNV and CDR2 is YYDKDF (reference sequence). This CDR3 is 13 amino acids long. The chain's CDR3 is CATSRDRGIEQYF. CDR3 sequence (DNA): TGTGCCACCAGCAGAGATCGCGGCATCGAGCAGTACTTC.

V gene TRBV18 combines with J gene TRBJ1-1, with 7 bases matching TRBD1. The CDR3 is made up of 12 amino acids. The J segment lost 8 bases and the V segment lost 3 bases, leaving 3 bases of the junction unmatched. Germline values: CDR1 KGHSH, CDR2 LQKENI. The CDR3 DNA follows: TGTGCCAGCTCACCTTTGACAGGGGAAGCTTTCTTT. Amino acid sequence: CASSPLTGEAFF.

This clone was picked up a small number of times. V is TRBV29-1 and J is TRBJ1-2, with D possibly TRBD1 on 5 matching bases. The V gene's germline CDR1 is SQVTM and CDR2 ANQGSEA. The CDR3 runs 12 residues. Trimming stripped 8 bases from V and 3 bases from J, with 13 bases between. The CDR3 region has the DNA TGCAGCACCCGACAGTACGACTATGGCTACACCTTC. Protein sequence: CSTRQYDYGYTF.

V usage is TRBV2 and J usage is TRBJ2-1, with D unresolved. Trimming cost V 4 bases and J 5 bases, with 6 bases left between them. The CDR3 runs to 12 residues. The germline V gene has CDR1 SNHLY and CDR2 FYNNEI. This CDR3 is CASSALHNEQFF. The CDR3 region has the DNA TGTGCCAGCAGTGCGCTACACAATGAGCAGTTCTTC.

The V gene is TRBV30, the J gene TRBJ2-1; no reliable D call. The V end lost 4 bases, the J end lost 2 bases, and 3 bases lay between the germline ends. In germline, CDR1 is GTSNPN, CDR2 SVGIG (reference sequence). This CDR3 is 11 amino acids long. The CDR3, as DNA: TGTGCCTGGACAGCCTACAATGAGCAGTTCTTC. Its protein is CAWTAYNEQFF.

This clone is medium-sized. The chain links TRBV6-5 to TRBJ2-1; 8 bases line up with TRBD1. This CDR3 spans 11 amino acids. The V gene end was trimmed by 4 bases and the J gene end by 16 bases; junction bases not matched to a gene: 6. The V gene's germline CDR1 is MNHEY and CDR2 SVGAGI. The CDR3 protein is CASSSGQGDFF. The CDR3 coding sequence is TGTGCCAGCAGTTCAGGACAGGGCGACTTCTTC.

This clone was observed a few times. In DNA form, the CDR3 reads TGCAGCGCACAGCAACTAGCCAAAAACATTCAGTACTTC. As protein: CSAQQLAKNIQYF. This chain connects TRBV29-1 to TRBJ2-4, with unresolved D. The CDR3 loop spans 13 amino acids. The germline V gene encodes CDR1 SQVTM and CDR2 ANQGSEA. The ends were cut back, 7 bases at V and 0 bases at J, with 10 bases in the middle.

This clone was counted once. V usage is TRBV18 and J usage is TRBJ2-1; 11 bases match TRBD2. The length of the CDR3 is 14 residues. The J segment lost 6 bases and the V segment lost 7 bases, leaving 5 bases of the junction unmatched. CDR1 is KGHSH and CDR2 is LQKENI in the germline V gene. The CDR3 is CASLPGTSGNEQFF. As DNA, the CDR3 is TGTGCCAGCTTACCCGGGACTAGCGGCAATGAGCAGTTCTTC.

This clone occurred a few times. The CDR3 reads CASSFGGQRRAGELFF. The CDR3 nucleotides are TGTGCCAGCAGTTTTGGGGGGCAACGAAGGGCCGGGGAGCTGTTTTTT. The V and J genes are TRBV27 and TRBJ2-2; D possibly matches TRBD1 or TRBD2 (6 bases each). Germline-derived CDR1 and CDR2 are MNHEY and SMNVEV (reference sequence). This CDR3 region has 16 residues. V was clipped by 3 bases and J by 6 bases, with 17 bases between them.

This chain joins TRBV6-1 and TRBJ1-1, with D unclear. V lost 2 bases to trimming and J lost 2 bases, with 6 bases between them. CDR3 length: 13 residues. In germline, CDR1 is MNHNS, CDR2 SASEGT. This CDR3 is CASSEKGNTEAFF. In nucleotides, the CDR3 is TGTGCCAGCAGTGAAAAAGGAAACACTGAAGCTTTCTTT.

This clone was detected a few times. V and J are TRBV6-5 and TRBJ2-5; D is unclear. The V and J ends lost 4 bases and 7 bases respectively, with 7 bases between them. Looked up from germline, CDR1 is MNHEY and CDR2 is SVGAGI. The CDR3 totals 11 residues. CDR3 in amino acids: CASSSPGTQYF. The CDR3 DNA reads TGTGCCAGCAGTTCCCCGGGGACCCAGTACTTC.

For this clone: Within the sample, other DNA sequences also encode this same CDR3. This chain links TRBV18 with TRBJ2-6; D ambiguous. Germline CDR1 is KGHSH and CDR2 is LQKENI. V lost 3 bases, J lost 2 bases, and 5 bases lay in between. The CDR3 has 14 residues. The CDR3, as DNA: TGTGCCAGCTCACCGCCCGCTGGGGCCAACGTCCTGACTTTC. This encodes CASSPPAGANVLTF.

The chain employs TRBV29-1 and TRBJ1-5, with no clear D. Trimming shortened V by 0 bases and J by 6 bases, and 6 bases separated the two germline ends. The germline gives CDR1 SQVTM, CDR2 ANQGSEA. The CDR3 is 12 residues long. Here the CDR3 reads CSVEDPGQPQHF. The CDR3 DNA follows: TGCAGCGTTGAAGATCCTGGTCAGCCCCAGCATTTT.

The chain carries TRBV7-6 and TRBJ2-2; D possibly corresponds to TRBD2 (5 bases). Deletions cut 7 bases from V and 3 bases from J, with 12 bases between. The CDR3 extends over 14 amino acids. Germline V CDR1 and CDR2: SGHVS, FNYEAQ. CDR3 coding DNA: TGTGCCAGCAAATACGTCGGGGACACCGGGGAGCTGTTTTTT. Protein product: CASKYVGDTGELFF.

This clone was seen a handful of times. The chain has TRBV29-1 and TRBJ2-1; D ambiguous. This CDR3 is built from 12 residues. Looked up from germline, CDR1 is SQVTM and CDR2 is ANQGSEA. V was shortened by 3 bases and J by 3 bases, with 6 bases between the two germline ends. The CDR3 is CSVDMVYNEQFF. CDR3 bases: TGCAGCGTTGACATGGTCTACAATGAGCAGTTCTTC.

CDR3 in amino acids: CAWTPYNEQFF. The DNA of the CDR3 is TGTGCCTGGACCCCTTACAATGAGCAGTTCTTC. V gene TRBV30 combines with J gene TRBJ2-1; D is undetermined. CDR3 length equals 11 residues. Trimming stripped 4 bases from V and 4 bases from J, with 5 bases between. CDR1 and CDR2 from the germline V gene are GTSNPN and SVGIG (reference sequence).

V usage is TRBV5-4 and J usage is TRBJ1-2, with a tentative D call TRBD1 (5 bases). V was clipped by 4 bases and J by 6 bases, with 13 bases between them. This CDR3 spans 13 amino acids. From germline, CDR1 is SGHNT and CDR2 YYREEE (reference sequence). The CDR3 protein is CASSRDGSNGYTF. DNA for the CDR3: TGTGCCAGCAGCAGGGACGGATCGAATGGCTACACCTTC.

The chain joins TRBV18 to TRBJ2-7; 7 nucleotides match TRBD1. V was clipped by 4 bases and J by 3 bases; unmatched bases: 6. The CDR3 covers 14 residues. Germline CDR1 and CDR2: KGHSH and LQKENI. This chain's CDR3 is CASSLDRAVYEQYF. CDR3 bases: TGTGCCAGCTCACTCGACAGGGCCGTCTACGAGCAGTACTTC.

The V gene is TRBV28, the J gene TRBJ2-7; D might be TRBD1 (7 bases). V lost 4 bases and J 2 bases, leaving 15 bases between the germline ends. There are 15 residues in the CDR3. Germline V CDR1 and CDR2: MDHEN, SYDVKM. CDR3 in DNA: TGTGCCAGCAGTTCTTCAGGGGGGATTCCCTACGAGCAGTACTTC. This codes for CASSSSGGIPYEQYF.

The V and J genes are TRBV4-1 and TRBJ2-3; no firm D call. Germline V lookup: CDR1 MGHRA, CDR2 YSYEKL. V lost 0 bases and J lost 0, with 13 bases in between. This CDR3 region has 17 residues. This CDR3 is CASSQDHGFGSTDTQYF. The CDR3 DNA sequence: TGCGCCAGCAGCCAAGATCACGGGTTTGGAAGCACAGATACGCAGTATTTT.

The table lists this clone with a few counts. V usage is TRBV29-1 and J usage is TRBJ1-2; D is perhaps TRBD1 (5 bases). V lost 7 bases and J lost 4, with 10 bases in between. CDR3 length: 11 residues. From germline, CDR1 is SQVTM and CDR2 ANQGSEA. CDR3 sequence reads: CSGDPLYGYTF. The DNA for the CDR3 is TGCAGCGGGGACCCTCTCTATGGCTACACCTTC.

The V call is TRBV20-1, the J call TRBJ2-5; D is unresolved. The CDR3 has 10 amino acids. The V and J ends lost 4 bases and 5 bases respectively, with 5 bases between them. Per germline, CDR1 DFQATT and CDR2 SNEGSKA (reference sequence). The CDR3 sequence is CSATRETQYF. In DNA form, the CDR3 reads TGCAGTGCTACCCGTGAGACCCAGTACTTC.

This clone came up a few times. V gene TRBV30 combines with J gene TRBJ2-5, with D unresolved. CDR3 length: 12 residues. Trimming removed 2 bases from V and 5 bases from J, with 9 bases in between. From germline, CDR1 is GTSNPN and CDR2 SVGIG (reference sequence). Here the CDR3 DNA reads TGTGCCTGGAGTCCTACTTTGGAGACCCAGTACTTC. It encodes CAWSPTLETQYF.